A single sample is the source of the 24 T cell receptor beta chains below, sequenced in a study of T cell responses to AZD1222 COVID-19 vaccine. Produced via immunoSEQ multiplex PCR; TCRdb's table is partial and in-frame only. This table has about 180,000 clones, around 88% appearing once. The sequenced sample was peripheral blood, obtained on day 0 of AZD1222 vaccination. The receptors here all came from an adult in good health.

The chain couples TRBV14 to TRBJ2-7, with unresolved D. CDR1 is SGHDN, CDR2 FVKESK, per germline. The CDR3 covers 17 residues. Deletions cut 0 bases from V and 6 bases from J, with 21 bases between. The CDR3 region is CASSQDDPSNPVPEQYF. The CDR3 nucleotides are TGTGCCAGCAGCCAAGATGACCCTTCCAACCCGGTCCCCGAGCAGTACTTC.

This clone was detected a few times. The rearrangement uses TRBV28 and TRBJ1-1, with 9 bases matching TRBD1. The V gene end was trimmed by 7 bases and the J gene end by 11 bases; junction bases not matched to a gene: 14. Germline assignment: CDR1 MDHEN and CDR2 SYDVKM. The CDR3 extends over 14 amino acids. The CDR3 spells CASTLGVTGGRAFF. The CDR3 DNA is TGTGCCAGCACCCTGGGGGTGACAGGGGGGCGCGCTTTCTTT.

V and J are TRBV30 and TRBJ2-1; maybe TRBD1 (5 bases). This CDR3 is 12 amino acids long. Germline CDR1 GTSNPN, CDR2 SVGIG (reference sequence). The V end lost 3 bases, the J end lost 7 bases, and 10 bases lay between the germline ends. The CDR3 sequence: CAWSRELNEQFF. For the CDR3, the DNA is TGTGCCTGGAGCAGGGAATTGAATGAGCAGTTCTTC.

CDR3 protein: CSASNPRGQLNTEAFF. The DNA of the CDR3 is TGCAGTGCTAGTAATCCCCGGGGGCAGCTTAACACTGAAGCTTTCTTT. The chain joins TRBV20-1 to TRBJ1-1; weak D call: TRBD1 (6 bases). V lost 3 bases and J lost 2, with 19 bases in between. The CDR3 length is 16 residues. Germline CDR1 and CDR2: DFQATT and SNEGSKA (reference sequence).

Only a few counts were recorded for this clone. V gene TRBV11-3 combines with J gene TRBJ2-2; D remains unclear. This CDR3 region has 14 residues. V lost 4 bases and J lost 4, with 10 bases in between. Germline CDR1 and CDR2: SGHNT and YENEEA. The CDR3 DNA is TGTGCCAGCAGCTCACGGGCGGTCACCGGGGAGCTGTTTTTT. It yields the protein CASSSRAVTGELFF.

The rearrangement links TRBV5-4 to TRBJ1-2; weak D call: TRBD1 (5 bases). Per the germline V gene, CDR1 is SGHNT and CDR2 is YYREEE (reference sequence). V shed 2 bases and J shed 0 bases, with 8 bases lying between them. CDR3 length: 14 residues. The CDR3 nucleotides are TGTGCCAGCAGCTTCCCGGACACTAACTATGGCTACACCTTC. It translates to CASSFPDTNYGYTF.

This clone was seen only a few times. The genes are TRBV4-1 and TRBJ1-4, with D perhaps matching TRBD1 (6 bases). This CDR3 has 14 amino acids. Germline CDR1 reads MGHRA; CDR2 reads YSYEKL. Trimming left V 0 bases short and J 6 bases short, with 8 bases between. The CDR3 region is CASSQDRGDEKLFF. The CDR3 coding sequence is TGCGCCAGCAGCCAAGACAGGGGCGATGAAAAACTGTTTTTT.

The chain employs TRBV3-1 (or the pseudogene TRBV3-2) and TRBJ1-6; D gene unclear. The germline V gene has CDR1 LGHDT and CDR2 YNNKEL (reference sequence). The CDR3 consists of 14 residues. Deletions cut 2 bases from V and 7 bases from J, with 9 bases between. The CDR3 DNA reads TGTGCCAGCAGCCAAAGCCAGGAGAATTCACCCCTCCACTTT. This translates into CASSQSQENSPLHF.

CDR3 sequence reads: CASSLQVGGNEQFF. The CDR3 DNA reads TGTGCCAGCAGCTTACAGGTAGGGGGCAATGAGCAGTTCTTC. This rearrangement joins TRBV7-2 to TRBJ2-1, with a possible D match to TRBD1 (6 bases). The V gene's germline CDR1 is SGHTA and CDR2 FQGNSA. The CDR3 runs 14 residues. Trimming removed 2 bases at V and 6 bases at J, with 11 bases between.

The count of this clone is one. The rearrangement joins TRBV7-6 to TRBJ2-3, with TRBD2 as a possible D gene (6 bases). With 5 bases removed from V and 4 bases from J, the gap between germline ends came to 19 bases. The germline V gene encodes CDR1 SGHVS and CDR2 FNYEAQ. The CDR3 is made up of 16 amino acids. CDR3 DNA: TGTGCCAGCAGCCCTGCTCCGGCGGGGATTTCAGATACGCAGTATTTT. Translated: CASSPAPAGISDTQYF.

The chain links TRBV7-9 to TRBJ2-2; maybe TRBD2 (5 bases). The CDR3 spans 15 residues. V lost 5 bases and J 0 bases, leaving 10 bases between the germline ends. Germline assignment: CDR1 SEHNR and CDR2 FQNEAQ (reference sequence). CDR3 bases: TGTGCCAGCAGCCGCGACTACTCGAACACCGGGGAGCTGTTTTTT. It yields the protein CASSRDYSNTGELFF. The whole variable domain, filled in from reference TRBV7-9 and TRBJ2-2, reads DTGVSQNPRHKITKRGQNVTFRCDPISEHNRLYWYRQTLGQGPEFLTYFQNEAQLEKSRLLSDRFSAERPKGSFSTLEIQRTEQGDSAMYLCASSRDYSNTGELFFGEGSRLTVL.

This chain's CDR3 is CASSTRGGGAFF. The CDR3 DNA reads TGTGCCAGTAGTACCCGAGGGGGGGGAGCTTTCTTT. The chain has TRBV19 and TRBJ1-1; tentatively, D is TRBD1 (6 bases). This CDR3 is built from 12 residues. Germline V gene sequence: CDR1 LNHDA, CDR2 SQIVND (reference sequence). Trimming removed 4 bases from V and 10 bases from J, with 13 bases in between.

The V gene is TRBV21-1, the J gene TRBJ1-2; TRBD1, the table's D call, lacks a check against the DNA. TRBV21-1 constitutes a pseudogene. CDR3 length: 14 residues. CDR3 amino acids: CASSKVATGYGYTF. The CDR3 DNA sequence: TGTGCCAGCAGCAAAGTAGCGACAGGCTATGGCTACACCTTC.

The rearrangement links TRBV7-9 to TRBJ2-7; a possible D gene is TRBD2 (5 bases). Trimming took 5 bases from V and 1 from J, leaving 12 bases between them. Germline V gene lookup returns CDR1 SEHNR and CDR2 FQNEAQ (reference sequence). This CDR3 is built from 14 residues. In DNA, the CDR3 is TGTGCCAGCAGCCGCGCGGACTCATCCTACGAGCAGTACTTC. Translating gives CASSRADSSYEQYF.

V and J are TRBV9 and TRBJ1-3; D might be TRBD1 (5 bases). Trimming took 0 bases from V and 8 from J, leaving 6 bases between them. Germline CDR1 is SGDLS and CDR2 is YYNGEE. CDR3 length: 12 residues. The chain's CDR3 is CASSVGGDTIYF. The CDR3 bases are TGTGCCAGCAGCGTAGGGGGGGACACCATATATTTT.

The chain is built from TRBV15 and TRBJ2-5, with D unresolved. CDR1 is LNHNV and CDR2 is YYDKDF in the germline V gene (reference sequence). This CDR3 is 14 amino acids long. Trimming left V 1 base short and J 5 bases short, with 11 bases between. CDR3 nucleotides: TGTGCCACCAGCAGAGCTGGGGTCGGGGAGACCCAGTACTTC. Translation: CATSRAGVGETQYF.

The rearrangement links TRBV5-1 to TRBJ1-6; 10 nucleotides line up with TRBD1. Unmatched junction bases numbered 5, after V lost 5 bases and J lost 9 bases. Germline CDR1 and CDR2: SGHRS and YFSETQ. The CDR3 contains 14 residues. CDR3 amino acids: CASRYGQGGSPLHF. The DNA for the CDR3 is TGCGCCAGCAGATATGGACAGGGGGGTTCACCCCTCCACTTT.

The V and J genes are TRBV19 and TRBJ2-7, with TRBD1 as a possible D gene (6 bases). Trimming took off 5 bases at V and 0 bases at J, with 14 bases between the two ends. The CDR3 runs to 15 residues. CDR1 and CDR2 from the germline V gene are LNHDA and SQIVND (reference sequence). CDR3 in amino acids: CASSFTPDSSYEQYF. The DNA of the CDR3 is TGTGCCAGTAGTTTCACCCCGGACAGCTCCTACGAGCAGTACTTC.

The chain uses TRBV13 and TRBJ1-1; 10 bases fit TRBD1. Per germline, CDR1 PRHDT and CDR2 FYEKMQ (reference sequence). CDR3 size: 15 residues. The V gene end was trimmed by 4 bases and the J gene end by 2 bases; junction bases not matched to a gene: 4. The CDR3 here is CASSSTGGFNTEAFF. CDR3 bases: TGTGCCAGCAGCTCGACAGGGGGCTTCAACACTGAAGCTTTCTTT. Filled out from reference TRBV13 and TRBJ1-1, the complete variable domain reads AAGVIQSPRHLIKEKRETATLKCYPIPRHDTVYWYQQGPGQDPQFLISFYEKMQSDKGSIPDRFSAQQFSDYHSELNMSSLELGDSALYFCASSSTGGFNTEAFFGQGTRLTVV.

The rearrangement uses TRBV6-5 and TRBJ2-2, with D uncertain. This CDR3 region has 11 residues. CDR1 and CDR2 from the germline V gene are MNHEY and SVGAGI. V lost 6 bases and J 4 bases, leaving 3 bases between the germline ends. CDR3 sequence: CASRATGELFF. The CDR3 coding sequence is TGTGCCAGCAGGGCCACCGGGGAGCTGTTTTTT.

V gene TRBV4-1 combines with J gene TRBJ2-2, with D maybe TRBD1 (7 bases). CDR1 MGHRA and CDR2 YSYEKL come from the germline V gene. The CDR3 covers 16 residues. V lost 3 bases to trimming and J lost 2 bases, with 13 bases between them. The CDR3 is CASSQPGGLNTGELFF. The CDR3 nucleotides are TGCGCCAGCAGCCAGCCAGGGGGGCTTAACACCGGGGAGCTGTTTTTT.

The J gene is TRBJ1-5, the V gene TRBV6-6; D not certain. The V gene lost 2 bases and the J gene lost 4 bases, with 12 bases spanning the gap. The CDR3 has 15 amino acids. CDR1 is MNHNY and CDR2 is SVGAGI in the germline V gene (reference sequence). The CDR3 region is CASSYGQAGNQPQHF. The CDR3 DNA sequence: TGTGCCAGCAGTTACGGGCAGGCTGGGAATCAGCCCCAGCATTTT.

This clone is a singleton in its sample. CDR3 in DNA: TGTGCCAGCTCACCACCGACAGGGAGGGGGCAGCCCCAGCATTTT. Amino acids: CASSPPTGRGQPQHF. The rearrangement uses TRBV18 and TRBJ1-5; 7 positions match TRBD1. This CDR3 region has 15 residues. CDR1 is KGHSH, CDR2 LQKENI, per germline. V lost 0 bases, J lost 7 bases, and 6 bases stayed unmatched.

Regarding this clone: An end of the junction differs from the germline gene, which may be a read error. The chain uses TRBV6-2 or TRBV6-3 and TRBJ2-7; TRBD2 might be the D (6 bases). From germline, CDR1 is MNHEY and CDR2 SVGEGT. The CDR3 is 14 residues long. The CDR3 region is CASSYSRGTYVQYF. DNA of the CDR3: TGTGCCAGCAGTTACTCGCGGGGCACCTACGTGCAGTACTTC.